Below are 19 T cell receptor beta chains sequenced from a single sample in a study of T-cell reconstitution after alpha-beta-depleted transplantation in children. Unique molecular identifiers were built into the TCRbeta library. TCRdb ran MiXCR on the PCR reads and lists one entry per CDR3 protein. Of about 110,000 distinct CDR3 sequences detected, under 13% appear once; the ten largest clones hold approximately 36%. The sequencing here drew on PBMCs, taken before TCRalphabeta/CD19-depleted stem cell transplant. Receptors originate from a boy between 2 and 10 years old with acute lymphoblastic leukemia, due to receive a stem cell transplant.

This clonotype was seen at least ten times. The chain is built from TRBV6-8 and TRBJ1-5, with 9 bases that match TRBD1. V shed 5 bases and J 2 bases; nucleotides not matched to a gene: 4. Germline V gene data show CDR1 as MNHGY and CDR2 as SAAAGT. This CDR3 has 15 residues. The CDR3 DNA reads TGTGCCAGCAGTAAACGGACAGGGGGCAATCAGCCCCAGCATTTT. It encodes CASSKRTGGNQPQHF.

This clonotype was picked up a small number of times. This chain connects TRBV5-6 to TRBJ1-5; 7 nucleotides align to TRBD1. Unmatched junction bases numbered 5, after V lost 3 bases and J lost 2 bases. In germline, CDR1 is SGHDT, CDR2 YYEEEE. This CDR3 comprises 15 residues. DNA for the CDR3: TGTGCCAGCAGCTCTAGGGGGCAGGGCAATCAGCCCCAGCATTTT. It is translated as CASSSRGQGNQPQHF.

There are many counts of this clonotype. The V call is TRBV12-3 or TRBV12-4, the J call TRBJ2-1, with 12 bases fitting TRBD2. This CDR3 has 16 residues. Germline trimming cut 5 bases from V and 3 bases from J; bases unmatched to any gene: 5. CDR3: CASSLLLAGGYNEQFF. Written as DNA, the CDR3 is TGTGCCAGCAGTCTCCTACTAGCGGGAGGCTACAATGAGCAGTTCTTC.

The V and J genes are TRBV6-2 or TRBV6-3 and TRBJ2-3, with TRBD2 matching 12 bases. V trimming: 7 bases; J trimming: 6 bases; junction bases outside the gene matches: 26. The CDR3 runs to 21 residues. Germline CDR1 and CDR2: MNHEY and SVGEGT. The CDR3 nucleotides read TGTGCCAGCATAGGGGTAGGGGCAGCGACGGAACTAGCGGGAGGATGGGATACGCAGTATTTT. Its protein product is CASIGVGAATELAGGWDTQYF.

The rearrangement links TRBV15 to TRBJ1-5; TRBD1 might be the D (6 bases). This CDR3 is 16 amino acids long. Germline V gene sequence: CDR1 LNHNV, CDR2 YYDKDF (reference sequence). V dropped 5 bases and J dropped 3 bases, with 17 bases sitting between them. This chain's CDR3 is CATSQDSTTLNQPQHF. Here the CDR3 DNA reads TGTGCCACCAGCCAGGACAGCACTACCCTCAATCAGCCCCAGCATTTT.

This clonotype was seen a handful of times. The chain combines TRBV2 with TRBJ2-7; TRBD1 might be the D (5 bases). The CDR3 has 14 amino acids. The V gene's germline CDR1 is SNHLY and CDR2 FYNNEI. Trimming removed 2 bases at V and 2 bases at J, with 10 bases between. Here the CDR3 DNA reads TGTGCCAGCAGTGAACAGGGAAACACCTACGAGCAGTACTTC. Its protein product is CASSEQGNTYEQYF.

This clonotype was counted only a few times. This chain links TRBV7-8 with TRBJ2-7; 9 positions agree with TRBD1. The trim removed 4 bases at V and 5 bases at J, leaving 6 bases unmatched. The germline V gene encodes CDR1 SGHVS and CDR2 FQNEAQ. This CDR3 has 14 amino acids. CDR3 DNA sequence: TGTGCCAGCAGCTCGGGACAGGGTTTTGACGAGCAGTACTTC. Translated: CASSSGQGFDEQYF.

This chain uses TRBV27 with TRBJ2-2; TRBD2 agrees at 9 bases. Germline loops: CDR1 MNHEY, CDR2 SMNVEV (reference sequence). Trimming took 6 bases from V and 7 from J; bases not matched to a gene: 9. The CDR3 length is 15 residues. The CDR3 bases are TGTGCCAGCAGGCAGCGGGAGGATAATGGCGGGGAGCTGTTTTTT. Amino acids: CASRQREDNGGELFF.

This clonotype showed up many times. The rearrangement links TRBV7-3 to TRBJ2-1; 10 bases line up with TRBD2. The CDR3 is 16 residues long. J gave up 3 bases and V 3 bases, and 5 bases lay outside the gene matches. Germline V CDR1 and CDR2: SGHTA, FQGTGA. CDR3 loop: CASSLLAGARYNEQFF. For the CDR3, the DNA is TGTGCCAGCAGCTTGCTAGCGGGAGCTCGCTACAATGAGCAGTTCTTC. Full variable domain (outside the CDR3, taken from reference TRBV7-3 and TRBJ2-1): GAGVSQTPSNKVTEKGKYVELRCDPISGHTALYWYRQSLGQGPEFLIYFQGTGAADDSGLPNDRFFAVRPEGSVSTLKIQRTERGDSAVYLCASSLLAGARYNEQFFGPGTRLTVL.

The rearrangement joins TRBV9 to TRBJ2-3; no clear D gene. CDR3 size: 14 residues. Germline V CDR1 and CDR2: SGDLS, YYNGEE. The V end lost 2 bases, the J end lost 5 bases, and 12 bases lay between the germline ends. In nucleotides, the CDR3 is TGTGCCAGCAGCGTTTATGGAGATCGAGATACGCAGTATTTT. Translation gives CASSVYGDRDTQYF.

This clonotype has more than one count but fewer than ten. The rearrangement links TRBV2 to TRBJ2-2; no definite D call. This CDR3 region has 14 residues. With 5 bases removed from V and 1 base from J, the gap between germline ends came to 8 bases. The germline V gene encodes CDR1 SNHLY and CDR2 FYNNEI. The CDR3 DNA follows: TGTGCCAGCAGTCCCAGCTTGAACACCGGGGAGCTGTTTTTT. Protein product: CASSPSLNTGELFF.

The chain recombines TRBV6-1 with TRBJ2-7; D gene ambiguous. The CDR3 covers 15 residues. Germline CDR1 MNHNS, CDR2 SASEGT. Trimming removed 7 bases from V and 0 bases from J, with 16 bases in between. This CDR3 reads CASTDPLESSYEQYF. The CDR3 DNA follows: TGTGCCAGCACCGACCCCCTGGAGAGCTCCTACGAGCAGTACTTC.

The chain uses TRBV5-6 and TRBJ2-1, with 7 bases fitting TRBD2. J was trimmed by 3 bases and V by 4 bases; bases with no gene match: 4. CDR3 length: 14 amino acids. Germline V gives CDR1 SGHDT, CDR2 YYEEEE. The CDR3 coding sequence is TGTGCCAGCAGCCCCTGGGGGGGCTACAATGAGCAGTTCTTC. Protein: CASSPWGGYNEQFF.

This clonotype has only a few counts. The V gene is TRBV6-2 or TRBV6-3, the J gene TRBJ2-2, with 7 bases matching TRBD1. Germline assignment: CDR1 MNHEY and CDR2 SVGEGT. Trimming cost V 6 bases and J 0 bases; bases outside gene matches: 10. The CDR3 has 17 residues. CDR3 nucleotides: TGTGCCAGCAGACTAACGACAGGGCATTCGAACACCGGGGAGCTGTTTTTT. It specifies CASRLTTGHSNTGELFF.

This clonotype was seen repeatedly, ten times or more. The CDR3 is CASSSTGDYYNEQFF. The CDR3 bases are TGTGCCAGCAGTTCGACAGGGGACTACTACAATGAGCAGTTCTTC. The chain joins TRBV6-5 to TRBJ2-1; tentatively, D is TRBD1 (8 bases). CDR1 MNHEY and CDR2 SVGAGI come from the germline V gene. The ends were cut back, 4 bases at V and 3 bases at J, with 13 bases in the middle. This CDR3 comprises 15 residues.

The chain recombines TRBV27 with TRBJ2-2, with D hard to call. This CDR3 contains 15 residues. CDR1 is MNHEY and CDR2 is SMNVEV in the germline V gene (reference sequence). The V end was cut by 2 bases, the J end by 4 bases, with 11 bases between. CDR3 residues: CASSLGGGSTGELFF. CDR3 sequence (DNA): TGTGCCAGCAGTTTAGGCGGTGGCAGCACCGGGGAGCTGTTTTTT.

The rearrangement links TRBV14 to TRBJ2-3; 7 bases are a match to TRBD2. The germline gives CDR1 SGHDN, CDR2 FVKESK. Unmatched junction bases numbered 12, after V lost 4 bases and J lost 5 bases. The length of the CDR3 is 16 residues. The CDR3 DNA is TGTGCCAGCAGCCGGACCCTAGTCGCGGGAGAAGATACGCAGTATTTT. Encoded protein: CASSRTLVAGEDTQYF.

In its sample, this clonotype was seen many times. The chain is built from TRBV7-9 and TRBJ2-5, with D possibly matching TRBD2 (5 bases). The CDR3 is made up of 14 amino acids. V was shortened by 5 bases and J by 5 bases, with 15 bases between the two germline ends. CDR1 is SEHNR and CDR2 is FQNEAQ in the germline V gene (reference sequence). The CDR3 DNA is TGTGCCAGCAGCAAGTTAGGGAGACTCGAGACCCAGTACTTC. This translates into CASSKLGRLETQYF.

This clonotype appeared a few times. V and J are TRBV25-1 and TRBJ1-1; D is unresolved. V was clipped by 3 bases and J by 0 bases, with 17 bases between them. Germline V CDR1 and CDR2: MGHDK, SYGVNS. This CDR3 region has 17 residues. CDR3 in amino acids: CASSDLNNDPMNTEAFF. The CDR3, as DNA: TGTGCCAGCAGTGACTTGAACAACGACCCAATGAACACTGAAGCTTTCTTT.